This entry concerns a single T cell receptor (beta chain). Its specificity is unknown. The sample comes from a study of T cell repertoires in cytomegalovirus infection. This CDR3 is 16 amino acids long. V shed 2 bases, J shed 4 bases, and the junction held 4 bases outside the gene matches. CDR1 SNHLY and CDR2 FYNNEI come from the germline V gene. TCRdb processed the reads anew with MiXCR; each CDR3 protein has one entry. The table includes about 310,000 distinct CDR3 sequences, approximately 25% detected once. V usage is TRBV2 and J usage is TRBJ2-1, with 11 bases matching TRBD2. The sequence came from a human donor in good health (CMV status not recorded). Some clones in this sample may be carry-over from other donors' samples. Source: cultured PBMCs, taken from culture after CMV antigen stimulation. CDR3: CASSEWASGGYNEQFF. DNA of the CDR3: TGTGCCAGCAGTGAATGGGCTAGCGGGGGGTACAATGAGCAGTTCTTC.